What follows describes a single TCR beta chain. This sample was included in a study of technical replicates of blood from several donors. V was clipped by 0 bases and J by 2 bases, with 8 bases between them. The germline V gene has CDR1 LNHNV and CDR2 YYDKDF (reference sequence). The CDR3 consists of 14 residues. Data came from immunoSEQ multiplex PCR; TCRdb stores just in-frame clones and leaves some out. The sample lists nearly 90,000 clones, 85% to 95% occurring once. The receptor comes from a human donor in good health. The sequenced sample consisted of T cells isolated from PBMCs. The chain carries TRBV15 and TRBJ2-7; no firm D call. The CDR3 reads CATSRDSGPYEQYF. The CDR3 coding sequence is TGTGCCACCAGCAGAGATTCAGGTCCCTACGAGCAGTACTTC.